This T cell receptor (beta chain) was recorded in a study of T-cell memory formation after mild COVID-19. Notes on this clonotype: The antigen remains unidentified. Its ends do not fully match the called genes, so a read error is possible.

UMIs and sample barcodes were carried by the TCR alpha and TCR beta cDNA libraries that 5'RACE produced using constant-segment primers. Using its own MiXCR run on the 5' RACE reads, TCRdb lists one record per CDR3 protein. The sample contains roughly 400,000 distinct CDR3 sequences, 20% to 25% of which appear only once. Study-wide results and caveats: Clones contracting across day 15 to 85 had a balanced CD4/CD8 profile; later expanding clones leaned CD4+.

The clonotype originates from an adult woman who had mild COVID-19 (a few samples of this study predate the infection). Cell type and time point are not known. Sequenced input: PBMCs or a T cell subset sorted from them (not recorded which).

The CDR3 DNA follows: TGCAGCGCTAGACAGTTCGACACTGAAGCTTTCTTT. Its protein product is CSARQFDTEAFF. The V call is TRBV20-1, the J call TRBJ1-1; perhaps TRBD1 as D (5 bases). The germline V gene encodes CDR1 DFQATT and CDR2 SNEGSKA (reference sequence). CDR3 length: 12 residues.